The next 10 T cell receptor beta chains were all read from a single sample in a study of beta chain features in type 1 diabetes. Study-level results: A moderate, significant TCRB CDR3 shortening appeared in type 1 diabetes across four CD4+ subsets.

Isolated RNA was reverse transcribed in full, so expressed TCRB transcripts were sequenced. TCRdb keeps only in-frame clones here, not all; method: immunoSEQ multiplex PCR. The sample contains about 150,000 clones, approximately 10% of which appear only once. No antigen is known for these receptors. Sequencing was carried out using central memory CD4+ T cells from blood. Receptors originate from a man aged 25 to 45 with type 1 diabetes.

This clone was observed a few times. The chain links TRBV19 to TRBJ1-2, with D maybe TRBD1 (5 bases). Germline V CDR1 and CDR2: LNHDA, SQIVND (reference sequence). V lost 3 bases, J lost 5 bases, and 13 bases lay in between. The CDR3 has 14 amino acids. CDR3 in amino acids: CASSIPHRLYGYTF. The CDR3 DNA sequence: TGTGCCAGTAGTATTCCCCACAGGCTGTATGGCTACACCTTC.

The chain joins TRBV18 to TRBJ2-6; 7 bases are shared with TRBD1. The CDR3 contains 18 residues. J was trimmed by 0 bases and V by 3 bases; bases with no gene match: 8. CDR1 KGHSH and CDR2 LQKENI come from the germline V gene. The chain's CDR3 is CASSPGQVPGSGANVLTF. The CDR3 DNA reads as TGTGCCAGCTCACCCGGACAGGTACCCGGCTCTGGGGCCAACGTCCTGACTTTC.

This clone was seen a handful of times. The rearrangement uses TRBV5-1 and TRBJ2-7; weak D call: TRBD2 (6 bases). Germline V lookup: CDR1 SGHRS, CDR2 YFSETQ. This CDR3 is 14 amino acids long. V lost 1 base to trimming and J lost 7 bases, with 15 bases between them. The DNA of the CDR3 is TGCGCCAGCAGCTTGCGCGGGGCGATTGATGAGCAGTACTTC. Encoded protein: CASSLRGAIDEQYF.

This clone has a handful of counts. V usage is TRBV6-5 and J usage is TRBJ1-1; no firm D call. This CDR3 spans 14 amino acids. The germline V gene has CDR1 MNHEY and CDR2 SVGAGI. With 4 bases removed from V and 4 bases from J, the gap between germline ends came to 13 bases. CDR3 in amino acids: CASSSAAGATEAFF. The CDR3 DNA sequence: TGTGCCAGCAGTTCCGCTGCGGGAGCCACTGAAGCTTTCTTT.

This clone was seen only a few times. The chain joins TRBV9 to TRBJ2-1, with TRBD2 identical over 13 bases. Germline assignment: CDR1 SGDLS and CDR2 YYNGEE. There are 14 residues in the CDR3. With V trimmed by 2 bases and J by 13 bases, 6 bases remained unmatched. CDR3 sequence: CASSVRTSGSPQFF. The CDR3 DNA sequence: TGTGCCAGCAGCGTCCGGACTAGCGGGAGTCCCCAGTTCTTC.

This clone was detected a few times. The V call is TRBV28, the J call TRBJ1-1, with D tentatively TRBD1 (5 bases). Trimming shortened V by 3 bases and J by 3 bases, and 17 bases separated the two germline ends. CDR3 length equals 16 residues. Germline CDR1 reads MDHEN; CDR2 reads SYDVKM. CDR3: CASSFRDFLRDTEAFF. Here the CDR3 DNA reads TGTGCCAGCAGTTTTCGGGACTTTCTGAGGGACACTGAAGCTTTCTTT. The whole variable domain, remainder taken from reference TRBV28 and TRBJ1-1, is DVKVTQSSRYLVKRTGEKVFLECVQDMDHENMFWYRQDPGLGLRLIYFSYDVKMKEKGDIPEGYSVSREKKERFSLILESASTNQTSMYLCASSFRDFLRDTEAFFGQGTRLTVV.

Written as DNA, the CDR3 is TGTGCCAGCTCACCACCAACAGGGCCGGACTATGGCTACACCTTC. Encoded protein: CASSPPTGPDYGYTF. This sequence joins TRBV18 and TRBJ1-2; D is perhaps TRBD1 (6 bases). Per the germline V gene, CDR1 is KGHSH and CDR2 is LQKENI. V lost 0 bases and J 3 bases, leaving 11 bases between the germline ends. The CDR3 extends over 15 amino acids.

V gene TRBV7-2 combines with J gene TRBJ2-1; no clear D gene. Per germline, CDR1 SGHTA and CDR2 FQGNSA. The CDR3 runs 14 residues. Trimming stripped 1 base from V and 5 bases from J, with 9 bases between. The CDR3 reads CASSLGLGNNEQFF. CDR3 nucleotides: TGTGCCAGCAGCTTAGGTCTAGGAAACAATGAGCAGTTCTTC.

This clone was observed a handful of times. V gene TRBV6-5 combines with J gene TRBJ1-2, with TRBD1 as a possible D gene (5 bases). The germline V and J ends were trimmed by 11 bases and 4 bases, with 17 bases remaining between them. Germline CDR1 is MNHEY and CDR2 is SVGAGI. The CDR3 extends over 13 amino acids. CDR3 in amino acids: CAGRRSGGYGYTF. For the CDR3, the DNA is TGTGCCGGCCGACGAAGCGGGGGCTATGGCTACACCTTC.

Written as DNA, the CDR3 is TGTGCCAGCAGTTACCTACGCGGGGCTGGCGAGCAGTACTTC. This encodes CASSYLRGAGEQYF. V gene TRBV28 combines with J gene TRBJ2-7; D may be TRBD2 (6 bases). The CDR3 is made up of 14 amino acids. Germline V CDR1 and CDR2: MDHEN, SYDVKM. The V end lost 4 bases, the J end lost 6 bases, and 16 bases lay between the germline ends.